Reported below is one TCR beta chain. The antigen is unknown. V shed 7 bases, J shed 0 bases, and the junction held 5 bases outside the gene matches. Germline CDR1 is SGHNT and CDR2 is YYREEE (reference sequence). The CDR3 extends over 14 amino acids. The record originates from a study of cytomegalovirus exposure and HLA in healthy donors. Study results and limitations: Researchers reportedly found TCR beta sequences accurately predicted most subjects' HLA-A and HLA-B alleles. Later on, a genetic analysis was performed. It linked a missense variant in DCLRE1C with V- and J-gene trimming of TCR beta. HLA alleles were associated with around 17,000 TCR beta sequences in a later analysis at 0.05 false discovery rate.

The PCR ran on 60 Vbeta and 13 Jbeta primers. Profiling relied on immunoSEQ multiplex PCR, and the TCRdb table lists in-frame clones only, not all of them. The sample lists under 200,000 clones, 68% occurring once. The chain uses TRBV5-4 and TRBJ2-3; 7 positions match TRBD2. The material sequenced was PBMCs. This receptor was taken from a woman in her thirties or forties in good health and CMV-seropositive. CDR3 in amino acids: CASLSGPSTDTQYF. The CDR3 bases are TGTGCCAGCCTTAGCGGGCCTAGCACAGATACGCAGTATTTT. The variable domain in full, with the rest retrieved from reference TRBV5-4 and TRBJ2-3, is ETGVTQSPTHLIKTRGQQVTLRCSSQSGHNTVSWYQQALGQGPQFIFQYYREEENGRGNFPPRFSGLQFPNYSSELNVNALELDDSALYLCASLSGPSTDTQYFGPGTRLTVL.